This TCR beta chain originates from a study of early T cells in non-severe SARS-CoV-2 infection (dated by TCRdb to 2020 to 2023). The study in broad terms: Because TCR sequencing was done on bulk RNA from unsorted whole blood, the alpha and beta chains could not be paired.

Study-wide findings and limitations: Matching against VDJdb was skewed toward anti-spike CD8 responses, likely underestimated virus-specific expansions, and missed private and CD4 specificities.

To note about this clonotype: Its antigen specificity is not known. No quality values exist for individual bases; no much larger clone is one base distant.

A case-control design nested within a healthcare worker cohort in London, UK, was used, with weekly nasopharyngeal swab PCR tests and blood sampling performed. Healthcare workers were recruited during the week of the UK lockdown, between 23 and 31 March 2020, and followed weekly for up to about 16 weeks. Library preparation used 5' RACE. Sequenced using a NextSeq 500. The TCR library protocol attached unique molecular identifiers to individual cDNA molecules to correct for sequencing error and PCR bias. TCR alpha and beta chains were both sequenced, and the abundances of alpha and beta sequences in each sample were closely correlated with each other. As for the authors' bioinformatics: Decombinator V4 was used to perform V gene, J gene and CDR3 annotation of TCR sequences. TCRs were defined as expanded if a significant change between any two time points was detected under a Poisson model with p below 0.0001. Abundances of TCRs were expressed as counts per million after normalisation to the total number of TCRs sequenced in each sample. MAIT TCRs were defined by TRAV1-2 paired with TRAJ12, TRAJ20 or TRAJ33, and iNKT TCRs by TRAV10 paired with TRAJ18. VDJdb, accessed 1 November 2021, was searched for CMV, EBV and SARS-CoV-2 annotated TCRs, excluding TCRs annotated for multiple antigens. In TCRdb, the public reads were trimmed at Q25 with fastp and aligned with MiXCR, with productive beta chains retained. Rows are combined by CDR3 protein, so each entry shows the most common genes and DNA. None of the V and J calls come from the authors' own analysis; TCRdb made them. The sample table lists about 110,000 distinct CDR3 sequences, about 12% of them with a count of one. Less than 3.5% of the sample lies in the top ten.

The CDR3, from cysteine to phenylalanine, totals 15 residues. Only the CDR3 part of the read is kept: 45 bases, read in frame from the first base. In the germline V gene, CDR1 corresponds to MDHEN and CDR2 to SYDVKM. Clipping removes 4 bases from V and 5 bases from J, with 8 as the unmatched junction base count. The sequence links TRBV28 to TRBJ1-5, and TRBD1 matches 7 of the central bases. The material sequenced was whole blood. This receptor was obtained from an adult who was a healthcare worker with PCR-confirmed SARS-CoV-2 infection or an uninfected control (not recorded which). The DNA is as follows: TGTGCCAGCAGTTCCGACAGGGTCAGGGATCAGCCCCAGCATTTT. This sequence encodes CASSSDRVRDQPQHF. The full variable domain, with segments outside the CDR3 supplied by the reference TRBV28 and TRBJ1-5 proteins, appears as DVKVTQSSRYLVKRTGEKVFLECVQDMDHENMFWYRQDPGLGLRLIYFSYDVKMKEKGDIPEGYSVSREKKERFSLILESASTNQTSMYLCASSSDRVRDQPQHFGDGTRLSIL.